Only one count was recorded for the clone carrying this T cell receptor (beta chain). Its antigen is not identified. A much more abundant neighbour one base away suggests this may be a read error. This entry comes from a study of vaccination and CD4 T cells after COVID-19. V was clipped by 3 bases and J by 10 bases; unmatched bases: 10. Germline-derived CDR1 and CDR2 are MGHDK and SYGVNS. This CDR3 has 15 amino acids. Sequencing of DNA taken from cultured CD4+ T cells relied on the Oncomine TCR Beta short-read assay. TCRdb independently ran MiXCR on the PCR reads; one entry per CDR3 protein. The repertoire holds around 7,900 distinct CDR3 sequences, with 70% to 75% as singletons. This sample's treatment: approximately nine-day PBMC culture with coronavirus spike peptide pools or control peptides (ViraFEST assay).

V gene TRBV25-1 combines with J gene TRBJ2-7, with 12 bases that match TRBD2. The specimen was CD4+ T cells from blood, cultured in vitro. This receptor was obtained from a human donor who had recovered from COVID-19. In DNA, the CDR3 is TGTGCCAGCAGTGACGTACTAGCGGGAGGAGAGATCCAGTACTTC. This encodes CASSDVLAGGEIQYF.